Shown below are 5 T cell receptor beta chains from a single sample sequenced in a study of blood T cell repertoires in COVID-19. The data were produced by immunoSEQ multiplex PCR, yet TCRdb's version contains in-frame clones alone and is incomplete. The sample yields around 330,000 clones, approximately 89% seen once. The specimen sequenced was peripheral blood. These receptors originate from a woman aged 30 to 39 with COVID-19, enrolled during active disease.

This clone was counted a single time. The chain links TRBV11-3 to TRBJ1-2, with 11 bases matching TRBD1. Trimming took 2 bases from V and 8 from J; bases not matched to a gene: 7. CDR1 is SGHNT and CDR2 is YENEEA in the germline V gene. The CDR3 loop spans 15 amino acids. CDR3 in amino acids: CASSLFGQGAQGYTF. CDR3 DNA sequence: TGTGCCAGCAGCTTATTCGGACAGGGGGCTCAGGGCTACACCTTC.

This sequence joins TRBV13 and TRBJ1-1; D perhaps matches TRBD1 (5 bases). The V gene's germline CDR1 is PRHDT and CDR2 FYEKMQ (reference sequence). CDR3 length equals 14 residues. The germline V and J ends were trimmed by 2 bases and 4 bases, with 11 bases remaining between them. The CDR3 nucleotides are TGTGCCAGCAGCTTAATAGTTGGGGCCACTGAAGCTTTCTTT. This gives the protein CASSLIVGATEAFF.

The chain recombines TRBV28 with TRBJ1-2, with TRBD1 as a possible D gene (6 bases). Trimming shortened V by 4 bases and J by 8 bases, and 14 bases separated the two germline ends. This CDR3 comprises 13 residues. Germline CDR1 and CDR2: MDHEN and SYDVKM. The CDR3 here is CASSSRGGYGYTF. CDR3 DNA: TGTGCCAGCAGTTCCCGAGGGGGTTACGGCTACACCTTC.

The rearrangement links TRBV2 to TRBJ1-2, with TRBD1 as a possible D gene (6 bases). This CDR3 is built from 16 residues. Germline V gene lookup returns CDR1 SNHLY and CDR2 FYNNEI. Between the trimmed V and J ends, which lost 2 bases and 3 bases, there was a span of 16 bases. CDR3: CASSETQGPYDYGYTF. The CDR3 nucleotides read TGTGCCAGCAGTGAAACGCAGGGGCCATATGACTATGGCTACACCTTC.

The chain has TRBV7-5 and TRBJ1-2. TRBV7-5 constitutes a pseudogene. The CDR3 runs 12 residues. CDR3 loop: CARSYTLYGYTF. CDR3 sequence (DNA): TGTGCCAGAAGTTATACTCTATATGGCTACACCTTC.